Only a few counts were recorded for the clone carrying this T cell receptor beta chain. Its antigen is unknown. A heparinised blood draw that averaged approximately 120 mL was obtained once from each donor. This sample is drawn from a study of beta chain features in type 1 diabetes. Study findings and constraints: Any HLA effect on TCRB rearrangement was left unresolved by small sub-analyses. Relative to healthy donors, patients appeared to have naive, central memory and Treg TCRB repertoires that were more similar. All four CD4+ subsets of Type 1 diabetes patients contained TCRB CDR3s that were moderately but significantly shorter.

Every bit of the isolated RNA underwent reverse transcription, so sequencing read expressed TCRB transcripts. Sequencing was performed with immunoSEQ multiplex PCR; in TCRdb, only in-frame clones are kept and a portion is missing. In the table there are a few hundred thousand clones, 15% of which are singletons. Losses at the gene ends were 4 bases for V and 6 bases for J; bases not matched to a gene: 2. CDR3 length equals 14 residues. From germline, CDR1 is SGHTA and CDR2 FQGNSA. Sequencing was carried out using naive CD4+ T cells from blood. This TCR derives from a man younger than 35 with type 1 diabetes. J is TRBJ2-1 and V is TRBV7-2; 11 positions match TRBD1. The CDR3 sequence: CASSSDRGRNEQFF. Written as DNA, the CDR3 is TGTGCCAGCAGCTCGGACAGGGGGCGCAATGAGCAGTTCTTC.